Listed here is a single T cell receptor beta chain. Original processing methods: Amplifying reference gene primers gave estimates of nucleated cell counts. TCRdb's table, derived via immunoSEQ multiplex PCR, lists solely in-frame clones and lacks some. V and J calls and clone size follow that table, whereas D and trimming were derived from the DNA. The data show roughly 190,000 clones, with roughly 92% seen just once and roughly 0.76% held by the top ten. The data originate from a study of blood T cell repertoires in COVID-19. Study details: Some COVID-19 samples were acute and others convalescent; all came from the United States, Italy and Spain. Sources were T cells, B-cell-depleted T cells, or PBMCs; the material itself was cDNA or gDNA.

Seattle's cohort entered during active infection and was followed longitudinally. V was clipped by 3 bases and J by 5 bases; unmatched bases: 5. The CDR3 consists of 16 residues. The germline V gene encodes CDR1 KGHSH and CDR2 LQKENI. The V and J genes are TRBV18 and TRBJ2-5; 14 bases align to TRBD2. The TCR comes from a man aged 25-40 years with COVID-19, enrolled during active disease. The sequencing input was peripheral blood. CDR3 protein: CASSPTSGGAQETQYF. The CDR3 DNA reads TGTGCCAGCTCACCGACTAGCGGGGGGGCCCAGGAGACCCAGTACTTC.